Below, 30 T cell receptor beta chains from the same sample are listed, as sequenced in a study of blood T cells in healthy people across ages. A second PCR, run for roughly 7 to 11 cycles, used a sample-barcoded 5' primer plus a J-beta primer mix. TCRdb re-derived calls from the 5' RACE reads in MiXCR, one entry per CDR3 protein. This repertoire shows 1.5 million to 2 million distinct CDR3 sequences, roughly 49% found once; its top ten account for approximately 2.1%. Sequencing was carried out using blood. The source of these receptors is a woman aged 40 to 50 in good health.

Notes on this clonotype: A read error may account for a junction end that differs from germline. This chain uses TRBV7-6 with TRBJ1-1; 7 bases are a match to TRBD1. CDR3 length: 15 residues. The germline V gene encodes CDR1 SGHVS and CDR2 FNYEAQ. The CDR3 DNA follows: TGTGCCAGCAGCATAGCGACAGGGTTCGTCACTGAAGCTTTCTTT. Translation gives CASSIATGFVTEAFF.

The CDR3 sequence is CSVPASVFRLAKETQYF. CDR3 DNA sequence: TGCAGCGTTCCCGCCTCCGTTTTCCGACTAGCGAAAGAGACCCAGTACTTC. V usage is TRBV29-1 and J usage is TRBJ2-5, with TRBD2 identical over 8 bases. Germline CDR1 and CDR2: SQVTM and ANQGSEA. The CDR3 is 17 amino acids. Trimming took 5 bases from V and 3 from J; bases not matched to a gene: 17. Full variable domain (outside the CDR3, taken from reference TRBV29-1 and TRBJ2-5): SAVISQKPSRDICQRGTSLTIQCQVDSQVTMMFWYRQQPGQSLTLIATANQGSEATYESGFVIDKFPISRPNLTFSTLTVSNMSPEDSSIYLCSVPASVFRLAKETQYFGPGTRLLVL.

The V gene is TRBV7-2, the J gene TRBJ2-1; TRBD1 agrees at 9 bases. Germline CDR1 SGHTA, CDR2 FQGNSA. Trimming cost V 4 bases and J 10 bases; bases outside gene matches: 17. This CDR3 has 17 residues. CDR3 residues: CASSSVGGRGQGGEQFF. The CDR3 DNA is TGTGCCAGCAGCTCCGTTGGTGGAAGGGGACAGGGAGGCGAGCAGTTCTTC. The variable domain in full, completed from reference TRBV7-2 and TRBJ2-1, reads GAGVSQSPSNKVTEKGKDVELRCDPISGHTALYWYRQSLGQGLEFLIYFQGNSAPDKSGLPSDRFSAERTGGSVSTLTIQRTQQEDSAVYLCASSSVGGRGQGGEQFFGPGTRLTVL.

This clonotype was counted between two and nine times. The chain combines TRBV6-1 with TRBJ2-7; a weak D match, TRBD2 (5 bases). The CDR3 spans 13 residues. CDR1 and CDR2 (germline): MNHNS, SASEGT. V was shortened by 1 base and J by 6 bases, with 10 bases between the two germline ends. DNA for the CDR3: TGTGCCAGCAGTGAAGAGGTTGCGGGCGAGCAGTACTTC. Encoded protein: CASSEEVAGEQYF.

The genes are TRBV7-2 and TRBJ2-3; the D gene is possibly TRBD2 (5 bases). Germline-derived CDR1 and CDR2 are SGHTA and FQGNSA. Trimming stripped 1 base from V and 5 bases from J, with 7 bases between. This CDR3 is built from 13 residues. CDR3 DNA sequence: TGTGCCAGCAGCTTAGTCGGGGTAGATACGCAGTATTTT. Its protein is CASSLVGVDTQYF.

In nucleotides, the CDR3 is TGTGCCAGCAGCTCCCTTATGGCCACCCAAGAGACCCAGTACTTC. Protein: CASSSLMATQETQYF. The rearrangement joins TRBV5-6 to TRBJ2-5; D gene ambiguous. Germline CDR1 and CDR2: SGHDT and YYEEEE. This CDR3 has 15 residues. V shed 3 bases and J shed 1 base, with 13 bases lying between them.

The rearrangement uses TRBV29-1 and TRBJ2-3, with D maybe TRBD1 (6 bases). The V gene's germline CDR1 is SQVTM and CDR2 ANQGSEA. The length of the CDR3 is 15 residues. Trimming shortened V by 7 bases and J by 3 bases, and 20 bases separated the two germline ends. For the CDR3, the DNA is TGCAGCGCCCCCGGTCCACAGGGTCAAACAGATACGCAGTATTTT. Amino acid sequence: CSAPGPQGQTDTQYF.

This clonotype was picked up one time. The chain employs TRBV6-6 and TRBJ2-1; 11 bases agree with TRBD2. The V gene's germline CDR1 is MNHNY and CDR2 SVGAGI (reference sequence). With 6 bases clipped from V and 7 bases from J, the junction kept 11 bases outside the gene matches. The CDR3 length is 16 residues. This CDR3 is CASSFGTSGNLNEQFF. The DNA for the CDR3 is TGTGCCAGCAGCTTTGGGACTAGCGGAAACCTTAATGAGCAGTTCTTC.

CDR3 sequence: CASSPGLAGAPGYNEQYF. CDR3 nucleotide sequence: TGCGCCAGCAGCCCCGGACTAGCGGGGGCTCCCGGATACAATGAGCAGTACTTC. This rearrangement joins TRBV5-1 to TRBJ2-7; 13 positions agree with TRBD2. Germline CDR1 SGHRS, CDR2 YFSETQ. The CDR3 has 18 amino acids. V lost 4 bases, J lost 7 bases, and 17 bases stayed unmatched.

This chain uses TRBV6-5 with TRBJ1-2; 10 positions match TRBD1. The CDR3 totals 16 residues. J lost 6 bases, V lost 5 bases, and 12 bases had no gene match. CDR1 is MNHEY, CDR2 SVGAGI, per germline. This CDR3 is CASSQFLTGGFHGYTF. DNA of the CDR3: TGTGCCAGCAGTCAATTTCTGACAGGGGGCTTCCATGGCTACACCTTC.

This clonotype was picked up a small number of times. This chain's CDR3 is CASSPTIGAPYGYTF. In nucleotides, the CDR3 is TGCGCCAGCAGCCCTACTATCGGGGCTCCGTATGGCTACACCTTC. This chain connects TRBV4-3 to TRBJ1-2; perhaps TRBD1 as D (5 bases). This CDR3 has 15 residues. V was shortened by 4 bases and J by 5 bases, with 17 bases between the two germline ends. CDR1 is LGHNA and CDR2 is YSLEER in the germline V gene.

This chain joins TRBV6-2 or TRBV6-3 and TRBJ1-2, with TRBD1 identical over 7 bases. The CDR3 sequence is 11 residues long. The junction had 7 bases not matched to a gene; V was cut back by 10 bases and J by 8 bases. CDR1 is MNHEY and CDR2 is SVGEGT in the germline V gene. The CDR3 region is CANLTGNGYTF. The DNA for the CDR3 is TGTGCCAACTTGACAGGGAACGGCTACACCTTC.

This sequence joins TRBV5-5 and TRBJ1-5; 7 bases are a match to TRBD1. Unmatched junction bases numbered 10, after V lost 2 bases and J lost 5 bases. Germline loops: CDR1 SGHKS, CDR2 YYEKEE (reference sequence). This CDR3 is built from 16 residues. CDR3 protein: CASSLQGQSTYQPQHF. The CDR3 bases are TGTGCCAGCAGCTTACAGGGGCAATCGACATATCAGCCCCAGCATTTT.

The chain joins TRBV20-1 to TRBJ2-7; TRBD2 aligns across 7 bases. Germline V gene data show CDR1 as DFQATT and CDR2 as SNEGSKA (reference sequence). V gave up 1 base and J gave up 6 bases; unmatched junction bases: 9. The CDR3 has 14 amino acids. For the CDR3, the DNA is TGCAGTGCTAGAGTTATTAAGTCGGGAGGCGAGCAGTACTTC. This translates into CSARVIKSGGEQYF.

The chain links TRBV20-1 to TRBJ2-5, with D possibly matching TRBD1 (5 bases). Germline CDR1 and CDR2: DFQATT and SNEGSKA (reference sequence). The CDR3 extends over 15 amino acids. The ends were cut back, 0 bases at V and 3 bases at J, with 14 bases in the middle. The CDR3 sequence: CSARDPWKGEETQYF. The CDR3 DNA reads as TGCAGTGCTAGAGATCCGTGGAAAGGGGAAGAGACCCAGTACTTC.

V is TRBV7-9 and J is TRBJ2-3, with TRBD2 identical over 11 bases. From germline, CDR1 is SEHNR and CDR2 FQNEAQ (reference sequence). The CDR3 loop spans 18 amino acids. V lost 2 bases to trimming and J lost 6 bases; unmatched junction nucleotides: 13. CDR3 in amino acids: CASSLLVASGGNRDTQYF. DNA for the CDR3: TGTGCCAGCAGCTTACTTGTCGCTAGCGGGGGGAACAGGGATACGCAGTATTTT.

To note about this clonotype: This may come from a read error, since a much larger clone is one base off. The chain carries TRBV3-1 and TRBJ2-5, with 11 nucleotides matching TRBD2. Germline CDR1 and CDR2: LGHDT and YNNKEL (reference sequence). This CDR3 contains 16 residues. V was clipped by 1 base and J by 2 bases; unmatched bases: 3. CDR3 DNA: TGTGCCAGCAGCCAAGCGGCTAGCGGGGGGCAAGAGACCCAGTACTTC. Its protein product is CASSQAASGGQETQYF.

This clonotype was seen a handful of times. This sequence joins TRBV20-1 and TRBJ2-1; 13 bases are a match to TRBD2. Germline CDR1 reads DFQATT; CDR2 reads SNEGSKA (reference sequence). The length of the CDR3 is 17 residues. The V and J ends lost 4 bases and 2 bases, in that order; junction bases with no gene match: 8. CDR3 region: CSAIPGLAGATYNEQFF. Here the CDR3 DNA reads TGCAGTGCTATCCCCGGACTAGCGGGGGCTACCTACAATGAGCAGTTCTTC.

This clonotype was counted a few times. The V and J genes are TRBV20-1 and TRBJ1-2; D not resolved. Trimming took 6 bases from V and 2 from J, leaving 13 bases between them. Germline assignment: CDR1 DFQATT and CDR2 SNEGSKA (reference sequence). This CDR3 comprises 13 residues. This CDR3 is CSAPPTRNYGYTF. The CDR3 coding sequence is TGCAGTGCCCCACCCACACGGAACTATGGCTACACCTTC.

This chain uses TRBV25-1 with TRBJ2-4, with no clear D. TRBJ2-7 matches the DNA end more closely, so the J call is doubtful. Germline CDR1 reads MGHDK; CDR2 reads SYGVNS. This CDR3 region has 13 residues. The CDR3 protein is CASNRDPTYEQYF. The CDR3 DNA follows: TGTGCCAGCAATAGAGACCCCACCTACGAGCAGTACTTC.

This chain uses TRBV20-1 with TRBJ2-3, with TRBD2 as a possible D gene (7 bases). This CDR3 spans 13 amino acids. Germline CDR1 reads DFQATT; CDR2 reads SNEGSKA (reference sequence). Trimming took 8 bases from V and 2 from J, leaving 14 bases between them. DNA of the CDR3: TGCAGTAGGGGGGGGCGTGACACAGATACGCAGTATTTT. This translates into CSRGGRDTDTQYF.

J is TRBJ2-7 and V is TRBV3-1; D remains ambiguous. Germline CDR1 reads LGHDT; CDR2 reads YNNKEL (reference sequence). The ends were cut back, 1 base at V and 3 bases at J, with 13 bases in the middle. The CDR3 has 15 residues. The CDR3 DNA reads as TGTGCCAGCAGCCAAGGGCCAGTAAGGAACTACGAGCAGTACTTC. Its translation is CASSQGPVRNYEQYF.

The chain combines TRBV7-2 with TRBJ2-6; D remains unclear. This CDR3 has 14 amino acids. The V and J ends lost 2 bases and 5 bases respectively, with 7 bases between them. Germline V gives CDR1 SGHTA, CDR2 FQGNSA. CDR3 amino acids: CASSLTIRANVLTF. The CDR3 DNA is TGTGCCAGCAGCTTAACCATTCGGGCCAACGTCCTGACTTTC.

This clonotype was seen once. A read error may produce the germline difference seen at one junction end. V gene TRBV13 combines with J gene TRBJ2-5; a possible D gene is TRBD2 (6 bases). The CDR3 runs to 15 residues. Per the germline V gene, CDR1 is PRHDT and CDR2 is FYEKMQ (reference sequence). The chain's CDR3 is CTSSPWRDTQESQYF. Here the CDR3 DNA reads TGTACCAGCAGCCCCTGGAGGGATACACAAGAGTCCCAGTACTTC.

This clonotype has only a few counts. This chain links TRBV5-1 with TRBJ1-6; D is perhaps TRBD1 (6 bases). This CDR3 spans 14 amino acids. V shed 0 bases and J shed 8 bases, with 9 bases lying between them. Germline loops: CDR1 SGHRS, CDR2 YFSETQ. CDR3 nucleotides: TGCGCCAGCAGCTTGGTGGCAGGGGATTCACCCCTCCACTTT. It codes for CASSLVAGDSPLHF. Based on the CDR3 plus reference TRBV5-1 and TRBJ1-6, the full variable domain is KAGVTQTPRYLIKTRGQQVTLSCSPISGHRSVSWYQQTPGQGLQFLFEYFSETQRNKGNFPGRFSGRQFSNSRSEMNVSTLELGDSALYLCASSLVAGDSPLHFGNGTRLTVT.

V and J are TRBV6-1 and TRBJ2-4; either TRBD1 or TRBD2 may fit D (5 bases each). V lost 2 bases and J lost 6, with 17 bases in between. The CDR3 has 16 residues. The germline gives CDR1 MNHNS, CDR2 SASEGT. CDR3 DNA: TGTGCCAGCAGTGAAAGAGGGGCAGGGAGTAGAAACATTCAGTACTTC. Its translation: CASSERGAGSRNIQYF.

V is TRBV6-1 and J is TRBJ2-5, with D possibly called TRBD1 or TRBD2 (5 bases each). V was trimmed by 5 bases and J by 2 bases, leaving 24 bases between them. The germline CDR1 and CDR2 sequences are MNHNS and SASEGT. The CDR3 is made up of 18 amino acids. In DNA, the CDR3 is TGTGCCAGCAGTCCGCGACCGTTGGGGCGGGCCCGACAAGAGACCCAGTACTTC. This codes for CASSPRPLGRARQETQYF.

J is TRBJ2-5 and V is TRBV4-3; the D gene is possibly TRBD1 (5 bases). TRBJ2-1 explains the end of the DNA better; the J call may be wrong. The germline CDR1 and CDR2 sequences are LGHNA and YSLEER. The CDR3 runs 18 residues. CDR3 residues: CASSQDALWQGGQETQFF. The CDR3 DNA reads as TGCGCCAGCAGCCAAGATGCCCTTTGGCAGGGCGGTCAAGAGACCCAGTTCTTC.

The rearrangement joins TRBV10-3 to TRBJ2-7; D call uncertain. Between the trimmed V and J ends, which lost 3 bases and 7 bases, there was a span of 13 bases. The germline gives CDR1 ENHRY, CDR2 SYGVKD. This CDR3 comprises 13 residues. The DNA for the CDR3 is TGTGCCATCAGTGATGCCGGGCCGGGTGAGCAGTACTTC. Protein: CAISDAGPGEQYF.

This rearrangement joins TRBV21-1 to TRBJ1-6; TRBD1, the table's D call, lacks a check against the DNA. TRBV21-1 constitutes a pseudogene. The CDR3 is 15 residues long. As DNA, the CDR3 is TGTGCCGGCACCTCTCGGCAGGGGCATAATTCACCCCTCCACTTT. It encodes CAGTSRQGHNSPLHF.